This entry features one TCR beta chain sequence. Sequenced by immunoSEQ multiplex PCR; TCRdb stores in-frame clones only, minus some. The table has about 400,000 clones, around 90% seen once. These data originate in a study of blood T cell repertoires in COVID-19. Study summary: In each case, the material was cDNA or gDNA derived from T cells, B-cell-depleted T cells, or PBMCs.

This TCR was recovered from a man in his forties with acute or convalescent COVID-19. The source material was peripheral blood.

The CDR3 sequence is CASSGQGLPDTQYF. The CDR3 DNA sequence: TGTGCCAGCTCGGGACAGGGTCTCCCAGATACGCAGTATTTT. This chain links TRBV27 with TRBJ2-3; 9 nucleotides agree with TRBD1. J was trimmed by 4 bases and V by 8 bases; bases with no gene match: 7. The germline V gene has CDR1 MNHEY and CDR2 SMNVEV (reference sequence). The CDR3 consists of 14 residues.